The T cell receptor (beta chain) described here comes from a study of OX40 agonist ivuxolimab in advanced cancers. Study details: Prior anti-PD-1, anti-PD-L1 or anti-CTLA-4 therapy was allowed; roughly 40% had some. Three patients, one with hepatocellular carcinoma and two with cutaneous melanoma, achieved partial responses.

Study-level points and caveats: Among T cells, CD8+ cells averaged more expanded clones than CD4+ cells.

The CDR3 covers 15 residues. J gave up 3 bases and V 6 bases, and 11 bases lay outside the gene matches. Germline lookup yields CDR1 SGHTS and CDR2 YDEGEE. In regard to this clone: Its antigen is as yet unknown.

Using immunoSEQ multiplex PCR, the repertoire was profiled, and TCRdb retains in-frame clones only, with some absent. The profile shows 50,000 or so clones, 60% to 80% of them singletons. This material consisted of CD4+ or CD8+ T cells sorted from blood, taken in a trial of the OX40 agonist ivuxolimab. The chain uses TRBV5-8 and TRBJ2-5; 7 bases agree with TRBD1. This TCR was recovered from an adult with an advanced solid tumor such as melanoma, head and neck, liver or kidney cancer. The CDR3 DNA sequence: TGTGCCAGCAACTCTGACGAGGGGGCCGAAGAGACCCAGTACTTC. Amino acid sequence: CASNSDEGAEETQYF.